A selection of T cell receptor beta chains follows, all from one sample in a study of blood T cell repertoires in COVID-19. Measured with immunoSEQ multiplex PCR; TCRdb has only the in-frame clones, and not every one. This sample yields a few hundred thousand clones, of which roughly 90% are seen a single time; approximately 0.93% belongs to the top ten. The sequenced sample was PBMCs or T cells enriched from blood (not recorded which). The source is a woman aged 25 to 39 who had been exposed to COVID-19. CDR3s include the opening cysteine and the closing phenylalanine or tryptophan. Each record gives: J gene, clone size, V gene, D gene, CDR3 protein, CDR3 DNA. A D gene is named only where the DNA matches it firmly. Some rows mark clone size as missing; the rest say once, few, many or name a class of expanded clone.

TRBJ2-1 . TRBV11-2 TRBD2 CASSLGGAGGDNEQFF TGTGCCAGCAGCTTAGGAGGAGCGGGAGGGGATAATGAGCAGTTCTTC
TRBJ1-2 . TRBV18 TRBD1 CASSPSTGAEYGYTF TGTGCCAGCTCACCAAGTACAGGGGCCGAGTATGGCTACACCTTC
TRBJ2-3 . TRBV5-4 . CASSLEAGLPGDTQYF TGTGCCAGCAGCTTGGAAGCGGGTCTCCCCGGCGATACGCAGTATTTT
TRBJ1-4 . TRBV7-8 TRBD1 CASSPRTGSNEKLFF TGTGCCAGCAGCCCCCGGACAGGCTCTAATGAAAAACTGTTTTTT
TRBJ1-2 . TRBV4-1 . CASSQEGGPGYGYTF TGCGCCAGCAGCCAAGAGGGAGGGCCTGGCTATGGCTACACCTTC
TRBJ2-4 . TRBV11-2 . CASSQGAKNIQYF TGTGCCAGCAGCCAGGGGGCCAAAAACATTCAGTACTTC
TRBJ1-5 . TRBV5-4 . CASSLQGSNQPQHF TGTGCCAGCAGCTTACAGGGAAGCAATCAGCCCCAGCATTTT
TRBJ1-6 . TRBV5-1 TRBD1 CASRQGANSPLHF TGCGCCAGCAGGCAGGGGGCCAATTCACCCCTCCACTTT
TRBJ1-3 . TRBV18 . CASSPSRSSSGNTIYF TGTGCCAGCTCACCTAGCAGATCTTCCTCTGGAAACACCATATATTTT
TRBJ1-3 few TRBV5-1 . CASSSDLVVSGNTIYF TGCGCCAGCAGCTCCGATCTCGTAGTTTCTGGAAACACCATATATTTT
TRBJ1-2 . TRBV5-1 TRBD1 CASSTRGASGYTF TGCGCCAGCAGCACCAGGGGGGCCTCTGGCTACACCTTC
TRBJ1-5 . TRBV19 . CASSIGQRNQPQHF TGTGCCAGTAGTATAGGACAGCGCAATCAGCCCCAGCATTTT
TRBJ1-1 once TRBV19 TRBD1 CASSPDRGEGHTEAFF TGTGCCAGTAGTCCTGACAGGGGAGAAGGACACACTGAAGCTTTCTTT
TRBJ1-3 . TRBV28 . CASSPPITGIGNTIYF TGTGCCAGCAGCCCCCCCATAACAGGGATTGGAAACACCATATATTTT
TRBJ2-7 . TRBV6-6 TRBD2 CASSYPSGGSYEQYF TGTGCCAGCAGTTACCCTAGCGGAGGGTCCTACGAGCAGTACTTC
TRBJ1-3 . TRBV18 TRBD1 CASSPRAGTGFLNSGNTIYF TGTGCCAGCTCACCACGAGCCGGGACAGGGTTTCTCAACTCTGGAAACACCATATATTTT
TRBJ2-3 . TRBV4-2 TRBD2 CASSQEVAGEDTQYF TGTGCCAGCAGCCAAGAGGTAGCGGGAGAAGATACGCAGTATTTT
TRBJ1-4 . TRBV30 . CAWSIGGKLFF TGTGCCTGGAGTATCGGCGGGAAACTGTTTTTT
TRBJ1-3 . TRBV28 . CAILRANGNTIYF TGTGCCATCCTCAGGGCAAACGGAAACACCATATATTTT
TRBJ1-6 . TRBV6-5 . CASSYVRGTHDSPLHF TGTGCCAGCAGTTACGTTCGCGGGACCCACGATTCACCCCTCCACTTT
TRBJ2-3 . TRBV14 TRBD2 CASSRGVAGATDTQYF TGTGCCAGCAGCCGTGGGGTAGCGGGAGCGACAGATACGCAGTATTTT
TRBJ2-7 . TRBV15 TRBD1 CATSLVVGAGGSYEQYF TGTGCCACCAGCCTCGTGGTCGGAGCAGGGGGCTCCTACGAGCAGTACTTC
TRBJ2-7 . TRBV5-1 TRBD1 CASSGGQGAVHEQYF TGCGCCAGCAGCGGGGGACAGGGGGCAGTCCACGAGCAGTACTTC
TRBJ2-3 . TRBV5-1 . CASSPGTFAGTDTQYF TGCGCCAGCAGCCCCGGGACTTTTGCGGGCACAGATACGCAGTATTTT
TRBJ1-5 . TRBV19 TRBD1 CASMRDSSNQPQHF TGTGCCAGTATGAGGGACAGTAGCAATCAGCCCCAGCATTTT
TRBJ1-2 . TRBV6-4 . CASSDGGNGYTF TGTGCCAGCAGTGACGGGGGGAATGGCTACACCTTC
TRBJ1-3 . TRBV28 TRBD1 CASSPGQGHSGNTIYF TGTGCCAGCAGTCCAGGACAGGGGCACTCTGGAAACACCATATATTTT
TRBJ2-2 . TRBV13 . CASSLLGARRTGELFF TGTGCCAGCAGCTTATTGGGGGCGCGTAGGACCGGGGAGCTGTTTTTT
TRBJ1-1 . TRBV25-1 . CASSDQGPPFTEAFF TGTGCCAGCAGTGATCAGGGGCCCCCGTTCACTGAAGCTTTCTTT
TRBJ2-7 . TRBV9 . CASSGLDNSYEQYF TGTGCCAGCAGCGGGTTGGACAACTCCTACGAGCAGTACTTC
TRBJ1-6 . TRBV28 . CASSFGREGSPLHF TGTGCCAGCAGTTTTGGGCGGGAGGGATCACCCCTCCACTTT
TRBJ1-3 . TRBV3-1/TRBV3-2 . CASSQLVTGSGNTIYF TGTGCCAGCAGCCAACTCGTCACAGGGTCTGGAAACACCATATATTTT
TRBJ2-5 . TRBV3-1/TRBV3-2 . CASSQSQLAGETQYF TGTGCCAGCAGCCAATCCCAGCTAGCTGGAGAGACCCAGTACTTC
TRBJ2-7 . TRBV11-3 TRBD2 CASRPTSGARGEQYF TGTGCCAGCAGGCCCACTAGCGGGGCCCGGGGCGAGCAGTACTTC
TRBJ2-1 . TRBV28 . CASSLGGRTYNEQFF TGTGCCAGCAGTTTAGGAGGGCGAACCTACAATGAGCAGTTCTTC
TRBJ2-1 few TRBV2 . CASSGGLSSYNEQFF TGTGCCAGCAGTGGAGGGCTTAGCTCCTACAATGAGCAGTTCTTC
TRBJ2-6 . TRBV11-2 . CASSLGLTGRSGANVLTF TGTGCCAGCAGCTTAGGGTTGACAGGCCGCTCTGGGGCCAACGTCCTGACTTTC
TRBJ2-7 . TRBV6-1 TRBD1 CASSEEPGGRDEQYF TGTGCCAGCAGTGAAGAGCCAGGGGGACGGGACGAGCAGTACTTC
TRBJ2-2 once TRBV11-3 TRBD2 CASSLERWLAGDRGTGELFF TGTGCCAGCAGCTTAGAGCGGTGGCTAGCGGGAGATAGGGGCACCGGGGAGCTGTTTTTT
TRBJ2-2 . TRBV5-1 . CASSLAGVDTGELFF TGCGCCAGCAGCTTGGCGGGAGTGGACACCGGGGAGCTGTTTTTT
TRBJ2-5 . TRBV5-4 TRBD2 CASSEPGLGKETQYF TGTGCCAGCAGCGAACCGGGACTAGGGAAAGAGACCCAGTACTTC
TRBJ1-3 . TRBV3-1/TRBV3-2 . CASSQGPGRGNTIYF TGTGCCAGCAGCCAAGGCCCAGGGAGGGGAAACACCATATATTTT
TRBJ2-3 . TRBV28 TRBD2 CASSSRTSGRLTDTQYF TGTGCCAGCAGTTCTAGGACTAGCGGGAGACTCACAGATACGCAGTATTTT
TRBJ2-7 . TRBV18 TRBD1 CASSIRDRDVYEQYF TGTGCCAGCTCAATCCGGGACAGGGACGTCTACGAGCAGTACTTC
TRBJ2-2 . TRBV28 TRBD1 CASSRDRENTGELFF TGTGCCAGTAGTAGGGACAGGGAGAACACCGGGGAGCTGTTTTTT
TRBJ2-7 . TRBV19 TRBD1 CASSTRTGSYEQYF TGTGCCAGTAGCACCCGGACAGGATCCTACGAGCAGTACTTC
TRBJ1-3 . TRBV7-9 TRBD1 CASSSRTGPGNTIYF TGTGCCAGCAGCTCCAGGACAGGGCCTGGAAACACCATATATTTT
TRBJ2-3 . TRBV19 . CASSMRNGQQDTQYF TGTGCCAGTAGTATGAGGAACGGCCAGCAGGATACGCAGTATTTT
TRBJ1-1 . TRBV19 . CASSGADLNTEAFF TGTGCCAGTAGTGGAGCCGACCTGAACACTGAAGCTTTCTTT
TRBJ1-1 . TRBV28 TRBD1 CASRSRQGFSEAFF TGTGCCAGCAGGTCTCGACAGGGGTTCTCTGAAGCTTTCTTT
TRBJ2-2 . TRBV27 TRBD1 CASSYPGQGGLGQLFF TGTGCCAGCAGTTATCCGGGACAGGGAGGTCTTGGGCAGCTGTTTTTT
TRBJ2-7 . TRBV2 TRBD2 CASSRGTSGNEQYF TGTGCCAGCAGCCGCGGGACTAGCGGGAACGAGCAGTACTTC
TRBJ1-2 . TRBV5-1 TRBD1 CASSRNPGQTDGYTF TGCGCCAGCAGCCGGAACCCGGGACAGACGGATGGCTACACCTTC
TRBJ2-1 few TRBV19 TRBD2 CASRSSGKKDEQFF TGTGCCAGTAGGTCTAGCGGGAAGAAGGATGAGCAGTTCTTC